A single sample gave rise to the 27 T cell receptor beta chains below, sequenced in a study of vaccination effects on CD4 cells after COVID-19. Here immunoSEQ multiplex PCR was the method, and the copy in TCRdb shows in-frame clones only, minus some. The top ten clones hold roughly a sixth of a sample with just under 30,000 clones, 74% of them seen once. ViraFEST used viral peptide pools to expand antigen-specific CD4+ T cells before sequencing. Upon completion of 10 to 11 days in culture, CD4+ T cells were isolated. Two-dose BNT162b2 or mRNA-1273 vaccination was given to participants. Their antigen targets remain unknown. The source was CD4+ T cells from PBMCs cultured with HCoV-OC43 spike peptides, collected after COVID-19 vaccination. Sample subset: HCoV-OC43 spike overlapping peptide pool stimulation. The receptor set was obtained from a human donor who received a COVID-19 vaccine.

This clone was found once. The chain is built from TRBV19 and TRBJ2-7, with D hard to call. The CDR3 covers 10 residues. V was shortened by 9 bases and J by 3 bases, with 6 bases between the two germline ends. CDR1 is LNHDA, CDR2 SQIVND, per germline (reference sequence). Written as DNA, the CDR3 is TGTGCCAGGATATACTACGAGCAGTACTTC. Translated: CARIYYEQYF.

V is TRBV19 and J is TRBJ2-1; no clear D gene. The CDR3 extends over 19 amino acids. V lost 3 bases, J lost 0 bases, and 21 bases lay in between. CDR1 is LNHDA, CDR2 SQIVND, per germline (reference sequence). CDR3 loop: CASSIIRATRRSSYNEQFF. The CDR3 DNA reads TGTGCCAGTAGTATTATAAGGGCCACCCGGAGAAGCTCCTACAATGAGCAGTTCTTC.

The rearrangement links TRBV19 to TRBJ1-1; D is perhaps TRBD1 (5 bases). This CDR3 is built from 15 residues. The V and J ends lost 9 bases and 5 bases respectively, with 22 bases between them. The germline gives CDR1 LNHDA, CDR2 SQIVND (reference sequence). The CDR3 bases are TGTGCCAGCGAGGAGACAGTTACGGGTGGGACTGAAGCTTTCTTT. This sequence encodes CASEETVTGGTEAFF.

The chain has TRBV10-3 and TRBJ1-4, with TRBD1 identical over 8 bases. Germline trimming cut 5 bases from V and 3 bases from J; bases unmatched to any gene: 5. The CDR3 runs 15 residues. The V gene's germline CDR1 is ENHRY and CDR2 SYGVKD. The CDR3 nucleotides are TGTGCCATCAGTCACGGACAGGGTCCTAATGAAAAACTGTTTTTT. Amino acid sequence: CAISHGQGPNEKLFF.

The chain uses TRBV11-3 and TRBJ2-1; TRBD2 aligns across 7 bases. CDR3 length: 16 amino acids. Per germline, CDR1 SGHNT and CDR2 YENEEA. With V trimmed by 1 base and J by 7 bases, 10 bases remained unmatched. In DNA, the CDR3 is TGTGCCAGCAGCTTAGTCGGGAGGAGTCCGTTGAATGAGCAGTTCTTC. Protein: CASSLVGRSPLNEQFF. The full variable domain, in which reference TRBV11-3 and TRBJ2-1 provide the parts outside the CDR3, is EAGVVQSPRYKIIEKKQPVAFWCNPISGHNTLYWYLQNLGQGPELLIRYENEEAVDDSQLPKDRFSAERLKGVDSTLKIQPAELGDSAVYLCASSLVGRSPLNEQFFGPGTRLTVL.

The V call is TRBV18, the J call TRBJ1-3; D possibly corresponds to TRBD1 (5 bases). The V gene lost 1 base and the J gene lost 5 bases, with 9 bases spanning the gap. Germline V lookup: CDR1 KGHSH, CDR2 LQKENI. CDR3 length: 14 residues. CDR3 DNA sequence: TGTGCCAGCTCACCACAGGGGTCAAGAAACACCATATATTTT. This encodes CASSPQGSRNTIYF.

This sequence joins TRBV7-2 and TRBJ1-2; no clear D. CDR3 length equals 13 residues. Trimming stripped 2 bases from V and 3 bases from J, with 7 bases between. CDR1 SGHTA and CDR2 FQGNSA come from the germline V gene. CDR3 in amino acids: CASSLYMDYGYTF. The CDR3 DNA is TGTGCCAGCAGCTTATACATGGACTATGGCTACACCTTC.

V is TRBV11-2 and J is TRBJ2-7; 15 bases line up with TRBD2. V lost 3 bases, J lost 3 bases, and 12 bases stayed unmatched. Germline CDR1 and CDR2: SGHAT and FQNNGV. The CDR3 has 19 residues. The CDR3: CASSFPAWTSGRAVYEQYF. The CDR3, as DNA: TGTGCCAGCAGCTTCCCTGCCTGGACTAGCGGGAGGGCCGTCTACGAGCAGTACTTC.

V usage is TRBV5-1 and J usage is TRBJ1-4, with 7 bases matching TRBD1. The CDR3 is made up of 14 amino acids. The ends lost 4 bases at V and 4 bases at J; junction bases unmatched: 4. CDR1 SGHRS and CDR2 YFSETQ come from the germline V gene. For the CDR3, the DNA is TGCGCCAGCAGCCGGGACAGCTTTAATGAAAAACTGTTTTTT. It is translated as CASSRDSFNEKLFF.

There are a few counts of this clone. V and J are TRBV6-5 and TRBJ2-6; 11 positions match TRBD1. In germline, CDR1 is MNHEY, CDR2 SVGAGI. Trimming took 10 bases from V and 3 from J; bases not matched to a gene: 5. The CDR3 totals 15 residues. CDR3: CATGQGAGGANVLTF. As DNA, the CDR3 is TGTGCCACCGGACAGGGGGCAGGTGGGGCCAACGTCCTGACTTTC.

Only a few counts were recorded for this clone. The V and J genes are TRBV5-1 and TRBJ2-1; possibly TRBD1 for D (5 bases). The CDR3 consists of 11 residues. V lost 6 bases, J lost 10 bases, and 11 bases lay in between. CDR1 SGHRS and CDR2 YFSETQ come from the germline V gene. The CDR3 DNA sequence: TGCGCCAGCAAAGACAGATACGAGCAGTTCTTC. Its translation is CASKDRYEQFF.

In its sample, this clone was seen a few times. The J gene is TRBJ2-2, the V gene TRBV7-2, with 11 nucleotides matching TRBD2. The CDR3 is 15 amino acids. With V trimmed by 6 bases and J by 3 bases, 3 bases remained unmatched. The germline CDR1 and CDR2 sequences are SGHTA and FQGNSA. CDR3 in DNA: TGTGCCAGCAGTCTTAGCGGGGGGGACACCGGGGAGCTGTTTTTT. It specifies CASSLSGGDTGELFF.

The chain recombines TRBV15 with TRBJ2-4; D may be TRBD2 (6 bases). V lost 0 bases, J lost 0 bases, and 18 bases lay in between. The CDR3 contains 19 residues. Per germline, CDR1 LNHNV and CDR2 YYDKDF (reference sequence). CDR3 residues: CATSRDPMRERRAKNIQYF. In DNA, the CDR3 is TGTGCCACCAGCAGAGATCCGATGCGGGAACGTCGAGCCAAAAACATTCAGTACTTC.

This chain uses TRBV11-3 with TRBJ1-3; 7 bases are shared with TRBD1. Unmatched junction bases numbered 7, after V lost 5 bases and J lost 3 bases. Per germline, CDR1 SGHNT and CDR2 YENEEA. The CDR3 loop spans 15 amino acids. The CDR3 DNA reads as TGTGCCAGCAGCCTGACAGGGTCGGGTGGAAACACCATATATTTT. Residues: CASSLTGSGGNTIYF. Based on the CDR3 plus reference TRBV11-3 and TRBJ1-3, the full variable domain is EAGVVQSPRYKIIEKKQPVAFWCNPISGHNTLYWYLQNLGQGPELLIRYENEEAVDDSQLPKDRFSAERLKGVDSTLKIQPAELGDSAVYLCASSLTGSGGNTIYFGEGSWLTVV.

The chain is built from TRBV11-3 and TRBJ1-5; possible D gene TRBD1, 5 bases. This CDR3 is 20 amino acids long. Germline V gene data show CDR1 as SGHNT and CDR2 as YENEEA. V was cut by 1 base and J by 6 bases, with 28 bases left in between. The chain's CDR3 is CASSLVVGEGTCFWCQPQHF. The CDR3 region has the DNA TGTGCCAGCAGCTTAGTGGTGGGGGAAGGGACTTGTTTTTGGTGTCAGCCCCAGCATTTT.

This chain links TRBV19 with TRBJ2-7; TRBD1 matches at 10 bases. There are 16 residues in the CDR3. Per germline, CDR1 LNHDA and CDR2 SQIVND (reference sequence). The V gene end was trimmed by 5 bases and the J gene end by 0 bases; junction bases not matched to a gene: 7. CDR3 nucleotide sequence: TGTGCCAGTAGTGAAGGACAGGGGGGGTTCTCCTACGAGCAGTACTTC. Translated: CASSEGQGGFSYEQYF.

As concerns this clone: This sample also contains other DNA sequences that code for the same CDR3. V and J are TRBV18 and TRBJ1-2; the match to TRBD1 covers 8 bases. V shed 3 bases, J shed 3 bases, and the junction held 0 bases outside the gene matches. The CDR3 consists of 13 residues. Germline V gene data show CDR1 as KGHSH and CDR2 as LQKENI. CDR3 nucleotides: TGTGCCAGCTCACCGGACAGGGACTATGGCTACACCTTC. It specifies CASSPDRDYGYTF.

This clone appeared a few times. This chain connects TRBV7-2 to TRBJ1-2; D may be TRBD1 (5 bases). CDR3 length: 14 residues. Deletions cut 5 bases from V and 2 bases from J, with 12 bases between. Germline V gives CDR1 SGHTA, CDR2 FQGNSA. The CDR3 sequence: CASSGGTLNYGYTF. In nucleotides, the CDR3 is TGTGCCAGCAGCGGAGGGACTCTCAACTATGGCTACACCTTC.

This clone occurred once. In DNA form, the CDR3 reads TGTGCCAGCAGTCCGGGGCCCCCCTACGAGCAGTACTTC. It codes for CASSPGPPYEQYF. V usage is TRBV27 and J usage is TRBJ2-7; D is perhaps TRBD1 or TRBD2 (5 bases each). There are 13 residues in the CDR3. The germline V gene has CDR1 MNHEY and CDR2 SMNVEV (reference sequence). With 5 bases removed from V and 2 bases from J, the gap between germline ends came to 10 bases.

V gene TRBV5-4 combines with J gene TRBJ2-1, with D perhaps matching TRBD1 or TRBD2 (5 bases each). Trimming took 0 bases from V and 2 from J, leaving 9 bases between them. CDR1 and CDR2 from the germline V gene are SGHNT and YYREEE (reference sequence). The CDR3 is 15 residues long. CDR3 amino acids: CASSLVGETYNEQFF. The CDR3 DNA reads TGTGCCAGCAGCTTGGTGGGGGAAACCTACAATGAGCAGTTCTTC.

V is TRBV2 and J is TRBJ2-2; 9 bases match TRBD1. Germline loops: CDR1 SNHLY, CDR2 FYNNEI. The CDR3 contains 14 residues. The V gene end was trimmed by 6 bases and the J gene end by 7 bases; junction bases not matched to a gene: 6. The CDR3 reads CASSWGTGIGELFF. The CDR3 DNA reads TGTGCCAGCAGCTGGGGGACAGGGATCGGGGAGCTGTTTTTT.

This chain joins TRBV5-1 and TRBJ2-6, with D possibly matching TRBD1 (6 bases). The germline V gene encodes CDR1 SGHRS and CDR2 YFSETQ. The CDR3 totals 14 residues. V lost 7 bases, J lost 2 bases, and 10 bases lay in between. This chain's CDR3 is CASSTGPGANVLTF. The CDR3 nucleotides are TGCGCCAGCTCCACAGGGCCTGGGGCCAACGTCCTGACTTTC.

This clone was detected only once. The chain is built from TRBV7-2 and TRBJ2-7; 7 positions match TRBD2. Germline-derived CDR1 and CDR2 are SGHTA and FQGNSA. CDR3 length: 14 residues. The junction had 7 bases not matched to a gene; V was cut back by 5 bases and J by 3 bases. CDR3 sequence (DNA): TGTGCCAGCAGCCTCGGGAGGTCGGACTACGAGCAGTACTTC. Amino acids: CASSLGRSDYEQYF.

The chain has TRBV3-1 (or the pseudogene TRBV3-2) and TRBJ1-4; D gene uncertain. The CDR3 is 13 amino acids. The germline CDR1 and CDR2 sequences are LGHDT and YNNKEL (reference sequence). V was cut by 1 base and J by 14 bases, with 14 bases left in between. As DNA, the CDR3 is TGTGCCAGCAGCCAAGTGTACGGGGAACGGCTGTTTTTT. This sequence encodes CASSQVYGERLFF.

CDR3 residues: CASSVSTGTNQPQHF. The CDR3 bases are TGTGCCAGCAGCGTATCCACAGGGACCAATCAGCCCCAGCATTTT. The chain is built from TRBV9 and TRBJ1-5; D may be TRBD1 (6 bases). The CDR3 is 15 amino acids. Germline V gives CDR1 SGDLS, CDR2 YYNGEE. V gave up 1 base and J gave up 3 bases, with 11 bases separating them.

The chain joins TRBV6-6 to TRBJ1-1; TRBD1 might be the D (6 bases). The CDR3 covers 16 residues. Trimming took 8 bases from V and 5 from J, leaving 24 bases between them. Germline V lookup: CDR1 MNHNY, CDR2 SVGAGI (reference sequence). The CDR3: CASLWVTAGVRTEAFF. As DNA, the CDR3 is TGTGCCAGCCTTTGGGTAACCGCAGGGGTTAGGACTGAAGCTTTCTTT.

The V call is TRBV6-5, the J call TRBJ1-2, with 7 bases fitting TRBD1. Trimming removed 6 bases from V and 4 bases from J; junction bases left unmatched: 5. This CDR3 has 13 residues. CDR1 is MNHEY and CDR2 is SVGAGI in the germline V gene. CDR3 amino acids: CASSRQGFYGYTF. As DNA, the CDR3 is TGTGCCAGCAGCCGACAGGGTTTCTATGGCTACACCTTC.